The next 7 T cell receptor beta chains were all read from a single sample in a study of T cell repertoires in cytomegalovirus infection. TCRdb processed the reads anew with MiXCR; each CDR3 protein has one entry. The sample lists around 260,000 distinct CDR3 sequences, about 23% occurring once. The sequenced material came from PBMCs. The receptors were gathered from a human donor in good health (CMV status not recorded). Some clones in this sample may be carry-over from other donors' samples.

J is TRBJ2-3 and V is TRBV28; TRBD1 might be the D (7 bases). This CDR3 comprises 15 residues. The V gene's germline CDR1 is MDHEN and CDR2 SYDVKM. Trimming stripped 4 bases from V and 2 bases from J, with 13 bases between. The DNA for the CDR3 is TGTGCCAGCAGTTCGGGGGACAGCCTCACAGATACGCAGTATTTT. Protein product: CASSSGDSLTDTQYF.

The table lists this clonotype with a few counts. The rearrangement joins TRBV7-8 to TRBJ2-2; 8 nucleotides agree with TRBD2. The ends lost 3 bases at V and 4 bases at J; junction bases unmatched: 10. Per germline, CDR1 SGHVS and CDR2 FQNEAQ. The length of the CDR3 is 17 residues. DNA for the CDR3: TGTGCCAGCAGCTTTTTATCGCGAGGGACTAGCACCGGGGAGCTGTTTTTT. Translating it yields CASSFLSRGTSTGELFF.

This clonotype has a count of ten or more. The CDR3 region is CASSLVGTSGSNEQFF. In DNA form, the CDR3 reads TGTGCCAGCAGCTTAGTTGGGACTAGCGGAAGCAATGAGCAGTTCTTC. The chain links TRBV7-2 to TRBJ2-1; 11 positions agree with TRBD2. CDR3 size: 16 residues. With 1 base clipped from V and 6 bases from J, the junction kept 5 bases outside the gene matches. The germline V gene has CDR1 SGHTA and CDR2 FQGNSA.

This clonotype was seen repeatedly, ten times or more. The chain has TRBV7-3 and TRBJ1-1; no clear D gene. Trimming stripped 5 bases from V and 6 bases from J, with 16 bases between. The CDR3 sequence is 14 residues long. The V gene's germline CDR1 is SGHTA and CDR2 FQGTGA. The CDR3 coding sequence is TGTGCCAGCAGCCAGAGAGGCTCCATGGCTGAAGCTTTCTTT. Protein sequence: CASSQRGSMAEAFF.

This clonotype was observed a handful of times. This CDR3 is CASSLRGLRSYNEQFF. The CDR3 region has the DNA TGTGCCAGCAGTTTAAGGGGGCTTCGCTCCTACAATGAGCAGTTCTTC. This chain links TRBV6-2 or TRBV6-3 with TRBJ2-1, with 7 bases matching TRBD1. Trimming removed 4 bases from V and 0 bases from J; junction bases left unmatched: 6. The germline CDR1 and CDR2 sequences are MNHEY and SVGEGT. The CDR3 extends over 16 amino acids.

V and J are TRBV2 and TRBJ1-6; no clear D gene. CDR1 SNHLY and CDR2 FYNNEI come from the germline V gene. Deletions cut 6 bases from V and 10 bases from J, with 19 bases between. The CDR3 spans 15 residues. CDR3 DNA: TGTGCCAGCAGGGACCTGGCTCGACTTATATCACCCCTCCACTTT. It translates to CASRDLARLISPLHF.

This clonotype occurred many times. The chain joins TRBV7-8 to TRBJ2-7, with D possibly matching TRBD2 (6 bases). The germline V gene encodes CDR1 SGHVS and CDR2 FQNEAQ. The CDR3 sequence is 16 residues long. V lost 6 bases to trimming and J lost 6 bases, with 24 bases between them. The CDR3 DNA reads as TGTGCCAGCAGTTTCTCGCACGGGGCTAGCGTTCCCGAGCAGTACTTC. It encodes CASSFSHGASVPEQYF.